The next 3 T cell receptor beta chains were all read from a single sample in a study of blood T cell repertoires in COVID-19. Using immunoSEQ multiplex PCR, the repertoire was profiled, and TCRdb retains in-frame clones only, with some absent. Of approximately 270,000 clones in the sample, over 85% were seen once. What was sequenced was PBMCs or T cells enriched from blood (not recorded which). These receptors all come from a woman aged 60-75 years who had recovered from COVID-19.

V usage is TRBV28 and J usage is TRBJ2-7; 11 nucleotides align to TRBD2. This CDR3 is built from 15 residues. With 5 bases clipped from V and 3 bases from J, the junction kept 6 bases outside the gene matches. CDR1 is MDHEN and CDR2 is SYDVKM in the germline V gene. The CDR3 region has the DNA TGTGCCAGCAGTGTCACTAGCGGGAGTGTCTACGAGCAGTACTTC. It is translated as CASSVTSGSVYEQYF.

This chain uses TRBV9 with TRBJ2-3; maybe TRBD1 (5 bases). This CDR3 comprises 14 residues. Looked up from germline, CDR1 is SGDLS and CDR2 is YYNGEE. V shed 2 bases and J shed 4 bases, with 11 bases lying between them. CDR3 nucleotides: TGTGCCAGCAGCGTTAATCAGGGCTCAGATACGCAGTATTTT. It translates to CASSVNQGSDTQYF.

V gene TRBV19 combines with J gene TRBJ1-5; D remains unclear. In germline, CDR1 is LNHDA, CDR2 SQIVND (reference sequence). Trimming pared 7 bases from V and 7 bases from J, leaving 17 bases between. CDR3 length: 14 amino acids. Here the CDR3 DNA reads TGTGCCAGTAATTTAGGGCCAACGGGGCAGCCCCAGCATTTT. This sequence encodes CASNLGPTGQPQHF.